This TCR beta chain stems from a study of T cells after yellow fever vaccination. About the study: The fractions with low cell numbers were processed using SMART-Seq v4 Ultra Low Input.

Trimming left V 6 bases short and J 3 bases short, with 9 bases between. The CDR3 is made up of 12 amino acids. Study-level results: It was a small share of clonotypes that appeared in both CD4 and CD8 compartments. Reappearance after the booster was observed for most primary-vaccination clones (roughly 95% CD4, almost 90% CD8).

5'RACE template switching added a universal primer site and UMIs to TCR cDNA. MiXCR, applied by TCRdb to the 5' RACE reads, yields one record per CDR3 protein. The sample consists of 300,000 to 400,000 distinct CDR3 sequences, about 7.8% of them appearing once. For this clonotype: Antigen specificity is unknown.

This receptor was identified in a man aged 18 to 29 who received the YFV17D yellow fever vaccine. The genes are TRBV12-3 or TRBV12-4 and TRBJ2-7; unclear D gene. Sequenced material: PBMCs, taken about 49 days after the first yellow fever vaccination. The CDR3 is CASSWASYEQYF. As DNA, the CDR3 is TGTGCCAGCAGCTGGGCAAGCTACGAGCAGTACTTC.